This TCR beta chain was documented in a study of cytomegalovirus exposure and HLA in healthy donors (dated by TCRdb to 2016 to 2017). About the investigation overall: An earlier analysis of 550 to 700 of the donors reported approximately 270 Gb of sequence data and more than 90 million unique TCR beta sequences from 150 million to 200 million T cells. Around 300 gigabases of sequencing data and roughly 90 million unique TCR sequences were included in an early release covering over 600 HLA-typed donors. Of the roughly 390 genotyped donors, 80% to 90% were placed in the genetic ancestry cluster associated with self-reported Caucasian donors. The study aimed to test whether cataloging public T cell receptors could reveal signatures of past pathogen exposure. The study used immunosequencing to profile the T cell repertoires of more than 650 subjects and linked those repertoires to cytomegalovirus serostatus. A separate validation cohort of 100 to 150 different subjects was used in addition to the roughly 670-subject first cohort. To predict cytomegalovirus infection status, the study combined high-throughput TCR immunosequencing, statistical association of individual TCRs with disease status, and machine learning. In a later analysis, previously published TCR beta repertoires from 666 donors were re-analyzed and high-resolution HLA genotyping was added so that TCR occurrence patterns could be studied. In the later analysis, no new phenotypic data were used to find candidate immune exposures; instead, reliance was placed on TCR beta sequences and their occurrence across donors. An earlier analysis of approximately 630 of the donors applied high-throughput TCR beta sequencing to assess whether each TCR beta V gene segment acted as functional or pseudogenic. Donor age, sex, ethnicity and CMV serostatus were compiled together with the repertoire data. A later genetic analysis took genome-wide SNP genotypes for about three fifths of the 666 donors and used that subset as a discovery cohort. Every repertoire in the discovery cohort had been generated on one and the same sequencing platform. HLA typing covered class I and class II loci at four-digit resolution. Typing coverage varied by locus: about 629-640 donors for A, B, C, DRB1 and DQB1; approximately 560 for DQA1; more than 600 for DPA1; 400 to 480 for DPB1. Roughly 5 DR-DQ haplotypes were handled as single units for association and clustering because linkage in the cohort was strong. Across around 400 genotyped donors of the cohort, an average of about 240,000 unique TCR beta nucleotide sequences per donor were sequenced, and 15% to 20% of those sequences were non-productive. What the work shows at the level of the full study, not this receptor alone: In a later analysis, most CMV-associated TCR beta chains were found to appear HLA-restricted, with HLA associations seemingly driven largely by CMV exposure. The cohort was sequenced for TCR beta chains only, and without alpha or paired-chain data the features that could be detected were limited. A cluster of highly shared sequence variants was judged likely to be a technical artifact of the sequencing pipeline. A later genetic analysis associated a missense DCLRE1C variant with V-gene and J-gene trimming of TCR beta chains, and an independent cohort replicated the association. Some IMGT-functional V segments, including TRBV6-2 and TRBV6-3, could not be told apart with the 87-base-pair reads, so those segments were excluded. When HLA alleles, especially DR and DQ, strongly co-occurred, TCR associations were difficult to assign to individual alleles. A later analysis found that HLA-associated TCR beta chains were more clonally expanded and had lower generation probabilities than equally common non-associated chains. Most TCR sequences were observed very rarely across donors, whereas some public TCRs were present in many individuals. Correlated functional status among segregating V segments might reflect linkage disequilibrium, but an unknown experimental factor could not be ruled out. The study gave a list of 150 to 200 TCR beta chains associated with cytomegalovirus. Sequencing depth was assumed to be roughly uniform across donors in the presence/absence analyses, though that assumption may not hold. Because counts were too low, about 18 rarely observed V segments, including chromosome 9 orphons, were left out of the earlier analysis of about 620 of the donors. In vitro tests confirmed that a few of the cytomegalovirus-associated TCR beta chains recognize cytomegalovirus antigens. According to the authors, the approach could potentially be generalized to other disease states and immunological phenotypes. A further reported finding was that TCR beta sequences accurately predicted the HLA-A and HLA-B alleles for most subjects in the first cohort. In an earlier analysis of 587 of the donors, most TCR beta V segments appeared in productive rearrangements about 90% or about 30% of the time, broadly matching IMGT annotations. A later analysis reported that several top co-occurrence clusters appeared linked to parvovirus B19, influenza, CMV and Epstein-Barr virus. CMV serostatus was the only immune exposure information available for the cohort. Cytomegalovirus status was reported to be diagnosed by the classifier with high specificity and sensitivity in both the original and validation cohorts. In a later genetic analysis, fewer N-insertions in productive TCRs were reported among donors in an Asian-associated ancestry cluster than the approximately 630-donor mean. HLA typing was unavailable for some donors at each locus, so association tests used only the typed subset. In a later analysis, about 16,000 TCR beta sequences were associated with specific HLA alleles at a false discovery rate of 0.05. A later analysis found that TCR association rates varied across HLA loci, with DRB1 alleles showing the most associated TCRs and HLA-C alleles the fewest.

To note about this clone: Its antigen is not yet known. No base qualities exist here, and no much larger clone lies one base off it.

The cohort was made up of approximately 700 healthy bone marrow donors. At the time of sampling, every cohort member was nominally healthy, though immune exposures that went unrecorded were likely present. The donor was CMV seronegative and was included in the group of about 400 seronegative cohort members. Every donor gave a peripheral blood sample, and the peripheral blood mononuclear cells from that sample were used for TCR beta sequencing. Genomic DNA was extracted from the blood cell samples with the Qiagen DNeasy Blood Extraction Kit. The library came from the immunoSEQ multiplex PCR assay. The multiplex PCR relied on a mix of 60 forward primers for TCR Vbeta segments and 13 reverse primers for TCR Jbeta segments. A multiplex PCR assay on genomic DNA amplified the CDR3 region of rearranged TCR beta genes. The Illumina HiSeq System was used to sequence the amplified TCR beta libraries as 87-base-pair reads. As for the original processing: Across the roughly 700 repertoires, a later analysis counted tens of millions of unique TCR beta chains, 8.5 million to 12 million of which were shared by at least two donors. Raw reads were error-corrected and collapsed into unique sequences by a nearest-neighbor algorithm in which closely related sequences were merged to remove PCR and sequencing errors. To assign V, D and J gene segments, CDR3 sequences were aligned to IMGT reference sequences. For a sequence to be retained, a match of at least six nucleotides was required to both a V gene segment and a J gene segment. A rearrangement counted as productive if the CDR3 had no stop codons and remained in frame with V and J, and every other rearrangement counted as non-productive. Following IMGT convention, CDR3 was defined as the stretch from the second conserved V-encoded cysteine to the conserved J-encoded phenylalanine. Sequences without an unambiguous match to a single V gene segment were excluded from the earlier analysis of a few hundred of the donors. An earlier analysis of some 500 of the donors classified V segments as functional when productive rearrangements were above 56.7% and as segregating when the standard deviation between donors was above 5%. A statistical classification framework was built for diagnosing cytomegalovirus status from the catalog of TCR beta chain sequences. V and J gene assignment, in a later analysis, came from comparing TCR nucleotide sequences with IMGT/GENE-DB human TR gene sequences. In a later analysis, CDR3 sequences and most-parsimonious VDJ recombination scenarios were assigned using the TCRdist pipeline. A later analysis defined each TCR beta chain by its CDR3 amino acid sequence plus V-gene family, and excluded reads lacking a unique V-gene family. To address suspected cross-contamination and a sequencing artifact, a later analysis removed 450 to 700 highly shared, low-generation-probability nucleotide sequences. In a later analysis, a clonal expansion index for each public chain was calculated from normalized within-repertoire ranks of inferred template counts. In a later analysis, generation probabilities were computed with a VDJ recombination model fitted to out-of-frame rearrangements, and the resulting probabilities were checked against IGoR. A later analysis scored TCR-TCR, TCR-HLA and TCR-CMV co-occurrence with hypergeometric tests, applying a repertoire-size bias correction to TCR pairs. In a later analysis, false discovery rates were estimated by permuting HLA or CMV assignments 20 times. A later analysis grouped co-occurring TCRs with DBSCAN, adding TCRdist sequence similarity when clustering within HLA-allele-positive subsets. For co-occurrence clustering, repertoires with fewer than 30,000 or more than 120,000 public chains were excluded, along with roughly five repertoires with anomalous nucleotide sharing. What TCRdb holds here is the immuneACCESS table cut down to in-frame rearrangements. Part of the clones is not present; checked against another copy, under half of the missing clones reflect an unresolved V gene, and the others are unexplained. The DNA was the basis for D and trimming; V, J and clone size are from that table. The sample profile shows about 170,000 clones; approximately 77% of them were found once. Jointly, the top ten make up approximately 1.5% of the sample.

The CDR3 contains 14 residues, cysteine and phenylalanine counted. The CDR3 DNA has 42 bases and is translated from base 1. Looking up the germline V gene yields CDR1 SGHTA and CDR2 FQGTGA. The junction shows trimming of 0 bases on V and 2 bases on J, plus 7 bases between the germline ends. The sequenced sample consisted of PBMCs. The clonotype originates from a male donor in good health and CMV-seronegative. The sequence links TRBV7-3 to TRBJ1-2; a tentative D match to TRBD1 spans 5 bases. The DNA sequence is as follows: TGTGCCAGCAGCTTAACGACAGAGAACTATGGCTACACCTTC. This gives the protein CASSLTTENYGYTF.